A single sample gave rise to the 29 T cell receptor beta chains below, sequenced in a study of blood T cell repertoires in COVID-19. This table comes from immunoSEQ multiplex PCR, and its TCRdb copy is limited to in-frame clones, with some not included. Here the sample spans fewer than 75,000 clones, approximately 87% being singletons. The sample consisted of peripheral blood. The receptors were gathered from a man aged 55 to 69 with active or convalescent COVID-19.

The chain recombines TRBV5-1 with TRBJ1-1; D gene ambiguous. This CDR3 comprises 12 residues. Germline CDR1 SGHRS, CDR2 YFSETQ. The V end was cut by 3 bases, the J end by 6 bases, with 9 bases between. CDR3 residues: CASSSNRAEAFF. CDR3 DNA: TGCGCCAGCAGCTCAAACAGAGCTGAAGCTTTCTTT. Based on the CDR3 plus reference TRBV5-1 and TRBJ1-1, the full variable domain is KAGVTQTPRYLIKTRGQQVTLSCSPISGHRSVSWYQQTPGQGLQFLFEYFSETQRNKGNFPGRFSGRQFSNSRSEMNVSTLELGDSALYLCASSSNRAEAFFGQGTRLTVV.

This sequence joins TRBV18 and TRBJ1-1; 7 bases align to TRBD1. Germline-derived CDR1 and CDR2 are KGHSH and LQKENI. The CDR3 consists of 17 residues. Trimming removed 1 base from V and 1 base from J; junction bases left unmatched: 9. The CDR3 is CASSPRWSDRANTEAFF. Written as DNA, the CDR3 is TGTGCCAGCTCACCACGATGGTCCGACAGGGCGAACACTGAAGCTTTCTTT.

The genes are TRBV2 and TRBJ2-2, with a tentative D call TRBD2 (6 bases). This CDR3 region has 14 residues. The V gene lost 7 bases and the J gene lost 2 bases, with 11 bases spanning the gap. The germline gives CDR1 SNHLY, CDR2 FYNNEI. CDR3 bases: TGTGCCAGCACCCGGGACTTCAACACCGGGGAGCTGTTTTTT. The encoded protein is CASTRDFNTGELFF.

The chain employs TRBV27 and TRBJ2-3; 10 bases are a match to TRBD1. The CDR3 sequence is 16 residues long. V shed 6 bases, J shed 5 bases, and the junction held 11 bases outside the gene matches. Germline V gene lookup returns CDR1 MNHEY and CDR2 SMNVEV (reference sequence). The CDR3 sequence: CASRSLGTGDKDTQYF. The DNA of the CDR3 is TGTGCCAGCAGGTCCCTCGGGACAGGGGATAAAGATACGCAGTATTTT.

The chain recombines TRBV19 with TRBJ2-5; D is perhaps TRBD2 (5 bases). Germline assignment: CDR1 LNHDA and CDR2 SQIVND (reference sequence). The CDR3 contains 13 residues. Trimming stripped 6 bases from V and 7 bases from J, with 15 bases between. CDR3 in amino acids: CASSRNGEGTQYF. In DNA, the CDR3 is TGTGCCAGTAGCCGAAACGGGGAAGGGACCCAGTACTTC.

The rearrangement uses TRBV12-3 or TRBV12-4 and TRBJ1-5; a possible D gene is TRBD1 (6 bases). V was cut by 7 bases and J by 6 bases, with 10 bases left in between. The CDR3 spans 12 residues. This CDR3 reads CASNREGQPQHF. Written as DNA, the CDR3 is TGTGCCAGCAACAGGGAGGGTCAGCCCCAGCATTTT.

The rearrangement joins TRBV6-5 to TRBJ1-4, with TRBD1 as a possible D gene (5 bases). Germline CDR1 MNHEY, CDR2 SVGAGI. The CDR3 runs to 14 residues. V lost 6 bases and J 6 bases, leaving 14 bases between the germline ends. The CDR3 loop reads CASSTGPTDEKLFF. For the CDR3, the DNA is TGTGCCAGCAGCACAGGACCGACAGATGAAAAACTGTTTTTT.

This clone has a single count. The CDR3, as DNA: TGTGCCAGCAGCTTAGGAAACAGGGCGAGCTCCTACAATGAGCAGTTCTTC. Its translation: CASSLGNRASSYNEQFF. The chain couples TRBV7-2 to TRBJ2-1, with D perhaps TRBD1 (6 bases). The germline gives CDR1 SGHTA, CDR2 FQGNSA. V was cut by 1 base and J by 0 bases, with 13 bases left in between. The CDR3 has 17 residues.

The chain links TRBV7-2 to TRBJ2-6; no reliable D call. Germline CDR1 and CDR2: SGHTA and FQGNSA. V gave up 4 bases and J gave up 0 bases, with 16 bases separating them. The CDR3 runs to 18 residues. CDR3 sequence (DNA): TGTGCCAGCAGCTATTCAGGATTCCTCTTCTCTGGGGCCAACGTCCTGACTTTC. Amino acids: CASSYSGFLFSGANVLTF.

The chain is built from TRBV19 and TRBJ2-7; 11 bases line up with TRBD2. There are 15 residues in the CDR3. V shed 5 bases, J shed 5 bases, and the junction held 8 bases outside the gene matches. The germline CDR1 and CDR2 sequences are LNHDA and SQIVND (reference sequence). This chain's CDR3 is CASSQTSGRVDEQYF. In DNA form, the CDR3 reads TGTGCCAGTAGTCAAACTAGCGGGAGAGTCGACGAGCAGTACTTC.

This clone has only a few counts. The gene calls are TRBV19 and TRBJ1-2; 7 nucleotides agree with TRBD1. V was clipped by 5 bases and J by 4 bases; unmatched bases: 10. CDR1 is LNHDA, CDR2 SQIVND, per germline (reference sequence). The CDR3 loop spans 15 amino acids. CDR3 bases: TGTGCCAGTAGTCCCCTCAGGGGGAACCTCTATGGCTACACCTTC. Translating gives CASSPLRGNLYGYTF.

The V call is TRBV15, the J call TRBJ2-5; perhaps TRBD1 as D (5 bases). Trimming removed 3 bases from V and 1 base from J, with 6 bases in between. CDR3 length equals 13 residues. Germline V gives CDR1 LNHNV, CDR2 YYDKDF (reference sequence). The CDR3 nucleotides are TGTGCCACCAGCAGGACAGTCCAAGAGACCCAGTACTTC. This gives the protein CATSRTVQETQYF.

The chain couples TRBV2 to TRBJ2-7; TRBD1 agrees at 7 bases. Germline values: CDR1 SNHLY, CDR2 FYNNEI. The CDR3 has 16 residues. Trimming took 0 bases from V and 0 from J; bases not matched to a gene: 5. The CDR3 nucleotides read TGTGCCAGCAGTGAAGCCGGGACAGTCTTCTCCTACGAGCAGTACTTC. Translating it yields CASSEAGTVFSYEQYF.

The gene calls are TRBV7-2 and TRBJ2-7, with D possibly matching TRBD1 (6 bases). Trimming cost V 5 bases and J 1 base, with 21 bases left between them. The CDR3 spans 17 residues. The germline V gene has CDR1 SGHTA and CDR2 FQGNSA. CDR3 residues: CASSPVGANKGSYEQYF. The CDR3 DNA follows: TGTGCCAGCAGCCCCGTGGGGGCCAATAAGGGGTCCTACGAGCAGTACTTC.

This chain uses TRBV19 with TRBJ1-5, with D possibly TRBD1 on 6 matching bases. The V end lost 3 bases, the J end lost 6 bases, and 12 bases lay between the germline ends. The CDR3 is made up of 14 amino acids. Germline CDR1 is LNHDA and CDR2 is SQIVND (reference sequence). The CDR3 DNA follows: TGTGCCAGTAGTATTCAGGGGATGGGTCAGCCCCAGCATTTT. It yields the protein CASSIQGMGQPQHF. The full variable domain, with the rest looked up from reference TRBV19 and TRBJ1-5, is DGGITQSPKYLFRKEGQNVTLSCEQNLNHDAMYWYRQDPGQGLRLIYYSQIVNDFQKGDIAEGYSVSREKKESFPLTVTSAQKNPTAFYLCASSIQGMGQPQHFGDGTRLSIL.

This clone was counted a single time. V usage is TRBV5-1 and J usage is TRBJ2-2; D uncertain. The V end was cut by 2 bases, the J end by 5 bases, with 4 bases between. Looked up from germline, CDR1 is SGHRS and CDR2 is YFSETQ. The CDR3 covers 12 residues. The CDR3 protein is CASSFPTGELFF. Written as DNA, the CDR3 is TGCGCCAGCAGCTTTCCTACCGGGGAGCTGTTTTTT.

V usage is TRBV19 and J usage is TRBJ1-5; TRBD1 matches 9 bases. The length of the CDR3 is 16 residues. With V trimmed by 6 bases and J by 4 bases, 10 bases remained unmatched. Germline CDR1 LNHDA, CDR2 SQIVND (reference sequence). CDR3 region: CASRIDRDRVNQPQHF. The CDR3 nucleotides are TGTGCCAGTAGGATTGACCGGGACAGGGTTAATCAGCCCCAGCATTTT. Together with reference TRBV19 and TRBJ1-5, the CDR3 gives the full variable domain: DGGITQSPKYLFRKEGQNVTLSCEQNLNHDAMYWYRQDPGQGLRLIYYSQIVNDFQKGDIAEGYSVSREKKESFPLTVTSAQKNPTAFYLCASRIDRDRVNQPQHFGDGTRLSIL.

The gene calls are TRBV28 and TRBJ1-5; D uncertain. CDR1 and CDR2 from the germline V gene are MDHEN and SYDVKM. Trimming took 8 bases from V and 0 from J, leaving 11 bases between them. The CDR3 runs to 14 residues. CDR3 nucleotides: TGTGCCAGCGGCGGTAGCGTTAGCAATCAGCCCCAGCATTTT. Amino acids: CASGGSVSNQPQHF. Full variable domain (missing parts from reference TRBV28 and TRBJ1-5): DVKVTQSSRYLVKRTGEKVFLECVQDMDHENMFWYRQDPGLGLRLIYFSYDVKMKEKGDIPEGYSVSREKKERFSLILESASTNQTSMYLCASGGSVSNQPQHFGDGTRLSIL.

V is TRBV7-8 and J is TRBJ1-2; D is perhaps TRBD1 (6 bases). CDR3 length: 15 residues. Trimming removed 0 bases from V and 0 bases from J, with 8 bases in between. Per the germline V gene, CDR1 is SGHVS and CDR2 is FQNEAQ. Written as DNA, the CDR3 is TGTGCCAGCAGCTTAGCGAGGGGGACTAACTATGGCTACACCTTC. It yields the protein CASSLARGTNYGYTF.

The V and J genes are TRBV5-1 and TRBJ2-7, with TRBD2 identical over 9 bases. CDR1 SGHRS and CDR2 YFSETQ come from the germline V gene. V trimming: 5 bases; J trimming: 3 bases; junction bases outside the gene matches: 12. CDR3 length equals 16 residues. DNA for the CDR3: TGCGCCAGCAGTCCCATCCCTGGACTAGCGAGCTACGAGCAGTACTTC. This translates into CASSPIPGLASYEQYF.

This clone occurred once. The chain combines TRBV29-1 with TRBJ1-5; D is undetermined. This CDR3 comprises 13 residues. Germline CDR1 and CDR2: SQVTM and ANQGSEA. Trimming left V 4 bases short and J 6 bases short, with 13 bases between. CDR3 sequence reads: CSVVVRRGQPQHF. The CDR3 DNA follows: TGCAGCGTTGTTGTGCGGAGAGGTCAGCCCCAGCATTTT.

The V call is TRBV6-5, the J call TRBJ1-1; D possibly corresponds to TRBD1 (6 bases). The V and J ends lost 7 bases and 3 bases respectively, with 15 bases between them. The CDR3 has 14 amino acids. Germline CDR1 is MNHEY and CDR2 is SVGAGI. The CDR3 protein is CASNLKGGYTEAFF. CDR3 bases: TGTGCCAGCAACCTAAAGGGGGGGTACACTGAAGCTTTCTTT.

The V and J genes are TRBV2 and TRBJ2-7, with 13 bases that match TRBD2. Trimming at V came to 10 bases and at J to 4 bases, leaving 7 bases not matched to a gene. The length of the CDR3 is 14 residues. Germline CDR1 reads SNHLY; CDR2 reads FYNNEI. The chain's CDR3 is CAIMGLAGIYEQYF. The CDR3 DNA reads TGTGCCATCATGGGACTAGCGGGAATTTACGAGCAGTACTTC.

The CDR3 bases are TGTGCCAGCAGCTTAGAAGGGAGACAAGAGACCCAGTACTTC. This translates into CASSLEGRQETQYF. The chain is built from TRBV7-9 and TRBJ2-5; TRBD2 is a possible D gene (5 bases). Trimming stripped 1 base from V and 2 bases from J, with 8 bases between. The germline V gene encodes CDR1 SEHNR and CDR2 FQNEAQ (reference sequence). This CDR3 has 14 amino acids.

The chain recombines TRBV7-9 with TRBJ1-3; D gene unclear. Deletions cut 6 bases from V and 0 bases from J, with 12 bases between. This CDR3 has 15 residues. Germline-derived CDR1 and CDR2 are SEHNR and FQNEAQ (reference sequence). The CDR3 coding sequence is TGTGCCAGCAGTCGGGGAGAGAACTCTGGAAACACCATATATTTT. It specifies CASSRGENSGNTIYF.

This clone occurred a few times. The chain uses TRBV5-3 and TRBJ2-2, with a tentative D call TRBD2 (5 bases). TRBV5-3 is an open reading frame, and its role is uncertain. The V end lost 0 bases, the J end lost 6 bases, and 12 bases lay between the germline ends. The CDR3 is 15 residues long. This CDR3 reads CARSLERRRSGELFF. For the CDR3, the DNA is TGTGCCAGAAGCTTGGAACGACGGAGGTCCGGGGAGCTGTTTTTT.

This chain joins TRBV28 and TRBJ1-4; possibly TRBD1 for D (6 bases). Trimming took 2 bases from V and 4 from J, leaving 8 bases between them. This CDR3 is 14 amino acids long. The germline gives CDR1 MDHEN, CDR2 SYDVKM. The DNA of the CDR3 is TGTGCCAGCAGTTTAGGACAGTATAATGAAAAACTGTTTTTT. It codes for CASSLGQYNEKLFF. Full variable domain (remainder filled in from reference TRBV28 and TRBJ1-4): DVKVTQSSRYLVKRTGEKVFLECVQDMDHENMFWYRQDPGLGLRLIYFSYDVKMKEKGDIPEGYSVSREKKERFSLILESASTNQTSMYLCASSLGQYNEKLFFGSGTQLSVL.

This clone was observed a few times. The CDR3 region has the DNA TGTGCCATCAGTGAGTCGACTGGACTCTCCTACGAGCAGTACTTC. It codes for CAISESTGLSYEQYF. The chain combines TRBV10-3 with TRBJ2-7; D is perhaps TRBD2 (5 bases). The CDR3 is 15 amino acids. The germline gives CDR1 ENHRY, CDR2 SYGVKD. Trimming cost V 0 bases and J 0 bases, with 9 bases left between them.

V gene TRBV10-3 combines with J gene TRBJ2-1; 10 nucleotides line up with TRBD2. Trimming at V came to 2 bases and at J to 13 bases, leaving 2 bases not matched to a gene. Germline lookup yields CDR1 ENHRY and CDR2 SYGVKD. The CDR3 has 12 amino acids. The CDR3: CAISEGLAEQFF. In DNA form, the CDR3 reads TGTGCCATCAGTGAGGGACTAGCGGAACAGTTCTTC.